This entry is about one T cell receptor beta chain. The antigen remains undetermined. The CDR3 is 14 residues long. The study ran its PCR with 60 Vbeta and 13 Jbeta primers. TCRdb's copy holds only in-frame clones and misses some; the assay was immunoSEQ multiplex PCR. The data hold under 250,000 clones, with roughly 82% observed a single time. This specimen belongs to a study of cytomegalovirus exposure and HLA in healthy donors. Whole-study results and caveats: Researchers reported that a few CMV-associated chains were confirmed in vitro as CMV antigen-specific.

V gene TRBV21-1 combines with J gene TRBJ2-4; the table's D gene call, TRBD1, was not cross checked with the DNA. TRBV21-1 is a documented pseudogene. Material for sequencing was PBMCs. The clonotype comes from a man aged 35 to 55 in good health and CMV-seropositive. The DNA for the CDR3 is TGTGCCAGCAGCAAAGAGCTAGGGGGAAACATTCAGTACTTC. Residues: CASSKELGGNIQYF.